The TCR beta chain under discussion was sequenced for a study of blood T cells in healthy people across ages. Study results and caveats: Researchers judged that diversity estimates from one million T cells fell short of true values.

Germline V gene lookup returns CDR1 SQVTM and CDR2 ANQGSEA. The CDR3 is made up of 12 amino acids. Trimming pared 4 bases from V and 7 bases from J, leaving 11 bases between. Drawn from each donor were approximately 10 milliliters of peripheral blood. The authors ran a second PCR of roughly 6 to 12 cycles using a sample-barcoded 5' primer and a J-beta primer mix. TCRdb fed the 5' RACE reads into MiXCR, producing one record per CDR3 protein. This table has 1.5 million or so distinct CDR3 sequences, approximately 43% appearing once. Points on this clonotype: Antigen: not known.

Sequencing was done on a sample of blood. The clonotype was recovered from a woman between 18 and 30 years old in good health. The V and J genes are TRBV29-1 and TRBJ1-5, with D tentatively TRBD1 (5 bases). CDR3 sequence: CSVASGTQPQHF. The CDR3, as DNA: TGCAGCGTTGCCTCAGGGACCCAGCCCCAGCATTTT.